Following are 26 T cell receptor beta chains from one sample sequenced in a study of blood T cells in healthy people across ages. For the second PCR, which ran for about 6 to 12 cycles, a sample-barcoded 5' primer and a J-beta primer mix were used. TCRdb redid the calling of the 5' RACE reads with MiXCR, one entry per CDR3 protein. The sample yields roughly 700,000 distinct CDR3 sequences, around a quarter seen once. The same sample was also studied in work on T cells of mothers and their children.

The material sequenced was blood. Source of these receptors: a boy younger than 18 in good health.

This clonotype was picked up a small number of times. DNA of the CDR3: TGTGCCAGCAGTTTCGGCGGGAGAGTAGATGAGCAGTTCTTC. It yields the protein CASSFGGRVDEQFF. The chain recombines TRBV12-3 or TRBV12-4 with TRBJ2-1, with TRBD2 identical over 7 bases. The length of the CDR3 is 14 residues. V lost 3 bases and J lost 8; bases outside the gene matches: 7.

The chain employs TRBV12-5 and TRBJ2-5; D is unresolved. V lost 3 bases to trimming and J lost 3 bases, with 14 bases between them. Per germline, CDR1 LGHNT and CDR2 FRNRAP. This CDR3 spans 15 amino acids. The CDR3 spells CASGFLGDSKETQYF. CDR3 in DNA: TGTGCTAGTGGTTTCCTGGGCGATAGTAAAGAGACCCAGTACTTC.

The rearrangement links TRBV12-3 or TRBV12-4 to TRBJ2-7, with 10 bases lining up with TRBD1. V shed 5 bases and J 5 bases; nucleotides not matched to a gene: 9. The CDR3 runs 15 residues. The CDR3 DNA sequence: TGTGCCAGCAGTCATGCCGGGACAGGGGCGCACGAGCAGTACTTC. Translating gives CASSHAGTGAHEQYF.

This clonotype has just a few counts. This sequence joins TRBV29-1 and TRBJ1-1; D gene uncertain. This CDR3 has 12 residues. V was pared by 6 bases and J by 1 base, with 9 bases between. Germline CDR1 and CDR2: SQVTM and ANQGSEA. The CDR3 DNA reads TGCAGCGTACGAAAGGGGAACACTGAAGCTTTCTTT. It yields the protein CSVRKGNTEAFF.

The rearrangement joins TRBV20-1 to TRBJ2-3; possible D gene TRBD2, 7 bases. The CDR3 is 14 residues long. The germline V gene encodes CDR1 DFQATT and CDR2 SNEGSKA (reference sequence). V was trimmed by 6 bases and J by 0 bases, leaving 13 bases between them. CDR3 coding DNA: TGCAGTGCCGGGGGGCGCACTAGCACAGATACGCAGTATTTT. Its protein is CSAGGRTSTDTQYF.

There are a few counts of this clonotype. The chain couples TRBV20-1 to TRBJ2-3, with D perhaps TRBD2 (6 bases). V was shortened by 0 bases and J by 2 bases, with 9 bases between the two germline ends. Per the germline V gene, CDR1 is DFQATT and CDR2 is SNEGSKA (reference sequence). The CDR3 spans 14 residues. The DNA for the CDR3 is TGCAGTGCTAGAGAACGCGGGAACACAGATACGCAGTATTTT. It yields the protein CSARERGNTDTQYF.

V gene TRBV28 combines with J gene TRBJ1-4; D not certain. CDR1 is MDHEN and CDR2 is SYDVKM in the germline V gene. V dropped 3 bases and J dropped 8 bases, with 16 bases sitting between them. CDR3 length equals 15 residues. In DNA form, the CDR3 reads TGTGCCAGCAGTTTTCGTGGGCAGTCAAACGAAAAACTGTTTTTT. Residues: CASSFRGQSNEKLFF. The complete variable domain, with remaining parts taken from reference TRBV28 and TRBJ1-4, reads DVKVTQSSRYLVKRTGEKVFLECVQDMDHENMFWYRQDPGLGLRLIYFSYDVKMKEKGDIPEGYSVSREKKERFSLILESASTNQTSMYLCASSFRGQSNEKLFFGSGTQLSVL.

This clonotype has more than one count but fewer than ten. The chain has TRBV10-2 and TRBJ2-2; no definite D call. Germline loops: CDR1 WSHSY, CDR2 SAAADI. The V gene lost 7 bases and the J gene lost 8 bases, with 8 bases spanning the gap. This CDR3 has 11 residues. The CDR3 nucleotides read TGCGCCAGCACCCGCGTTGGGGAGCTGTTTTTT. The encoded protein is CASTRVGELFF.

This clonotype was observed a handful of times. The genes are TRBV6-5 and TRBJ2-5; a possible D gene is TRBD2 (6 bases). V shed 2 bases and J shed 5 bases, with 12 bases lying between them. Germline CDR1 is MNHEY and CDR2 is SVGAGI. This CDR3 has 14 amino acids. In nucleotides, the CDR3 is TGTGCCAGCAGTTACATTTCCGGAGGGGAGACCCAGTACTTC. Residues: CASSYISGGETQYF.

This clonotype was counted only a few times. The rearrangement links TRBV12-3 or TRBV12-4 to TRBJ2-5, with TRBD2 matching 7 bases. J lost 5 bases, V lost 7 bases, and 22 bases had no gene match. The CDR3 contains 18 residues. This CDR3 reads CASTKKRDPNQGGETQYF. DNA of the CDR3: TGTGCCAGCACCAAAAAGCGGGACCCAAACCAGGGAGGCGAGACCCAGTACTTC.

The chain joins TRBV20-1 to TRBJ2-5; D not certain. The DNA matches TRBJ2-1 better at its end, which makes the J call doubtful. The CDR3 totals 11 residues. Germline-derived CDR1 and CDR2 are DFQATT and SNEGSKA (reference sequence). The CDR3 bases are TGCAGTGCTAGAGATTTCAATGAGCAGTTCTTC. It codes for CSARDFNEQFF.

The DNA for the CDR3 is TGTGCCAGTAGTATAGTTGCCGACTCTGGGGCCAACGTCCTGACTTTC. Encoded protein: CASSIVADSGANVLTF. The chain links TRBV19 to TRBJ2-6; no clear D gene. CDR1 LNHDA and CDR2 SQIVND come from the germline V gene (reference sequence). With 1 base removed from V and 0 bases from J, the gap between germline ends came to 7 bases. This CDR3 contains 16 residues.

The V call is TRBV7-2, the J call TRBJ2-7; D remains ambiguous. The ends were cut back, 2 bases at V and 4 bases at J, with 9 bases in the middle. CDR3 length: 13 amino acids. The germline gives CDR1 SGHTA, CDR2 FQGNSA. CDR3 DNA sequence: TGTGCCAGCAGCTTACCGCCGCTATACGAGCAGTACTTC. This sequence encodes CASSLPPLYEQYF.

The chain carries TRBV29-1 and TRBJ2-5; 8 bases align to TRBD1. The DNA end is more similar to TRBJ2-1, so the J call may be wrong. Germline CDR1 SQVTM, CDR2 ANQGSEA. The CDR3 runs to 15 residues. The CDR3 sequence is CSVVLATGALNEQFF. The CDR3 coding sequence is TGCAGCGTTGTTCTCGCGACAGGGGCGCTCAATGAGCAGTTCTTC.

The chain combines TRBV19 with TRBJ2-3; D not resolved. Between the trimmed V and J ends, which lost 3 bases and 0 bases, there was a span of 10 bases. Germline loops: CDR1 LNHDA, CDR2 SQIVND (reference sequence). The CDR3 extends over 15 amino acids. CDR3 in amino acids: CASSITAASTDTQYF. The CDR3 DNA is TGTGCCAGTAGTATCACGGCGGCTAGCACAGATACGCAGTATTTT.

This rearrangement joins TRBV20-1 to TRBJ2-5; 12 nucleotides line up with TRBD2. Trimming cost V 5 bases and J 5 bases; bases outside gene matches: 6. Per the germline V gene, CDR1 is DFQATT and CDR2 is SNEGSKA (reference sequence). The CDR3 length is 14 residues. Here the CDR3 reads CSAGRTSGAETQYF. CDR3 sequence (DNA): TGCAGTGCTGGGCGGACTAGCGGGGCTGAGACCCAGTACTTC.

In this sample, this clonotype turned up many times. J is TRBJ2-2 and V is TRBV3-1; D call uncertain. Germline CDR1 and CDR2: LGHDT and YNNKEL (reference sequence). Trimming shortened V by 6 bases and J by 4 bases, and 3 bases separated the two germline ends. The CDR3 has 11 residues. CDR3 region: CASRGTGELFF. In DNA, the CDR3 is TGTGCCAGCAGGGGCACCGGGGAGCTGTTTTTT.

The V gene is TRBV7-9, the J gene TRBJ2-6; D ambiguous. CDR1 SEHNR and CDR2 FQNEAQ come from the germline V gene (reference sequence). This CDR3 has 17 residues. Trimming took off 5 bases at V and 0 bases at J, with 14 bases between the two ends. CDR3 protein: CASSASHTLSGANVLTF. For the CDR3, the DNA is TGTGCCAGCAGCGCCAGTCACACACTCTCTGGGGCCAACGTCCTGACTTTC.

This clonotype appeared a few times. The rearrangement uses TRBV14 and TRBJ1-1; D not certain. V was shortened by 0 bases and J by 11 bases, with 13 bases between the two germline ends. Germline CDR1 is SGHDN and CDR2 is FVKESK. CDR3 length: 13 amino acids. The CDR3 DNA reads TGTGCCAGCAGCCAAGACTACGGGGTCGGGGCTTTCTTT. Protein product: CASSQDYGVGAFF.

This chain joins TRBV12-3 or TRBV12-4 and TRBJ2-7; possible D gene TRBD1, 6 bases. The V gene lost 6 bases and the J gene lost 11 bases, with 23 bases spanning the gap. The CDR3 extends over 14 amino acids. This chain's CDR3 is CASSPMMIQGWKYF. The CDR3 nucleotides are TGTGCCAGCAGCCCAATGATGATACAGGGTTGGAAGTACTTC.

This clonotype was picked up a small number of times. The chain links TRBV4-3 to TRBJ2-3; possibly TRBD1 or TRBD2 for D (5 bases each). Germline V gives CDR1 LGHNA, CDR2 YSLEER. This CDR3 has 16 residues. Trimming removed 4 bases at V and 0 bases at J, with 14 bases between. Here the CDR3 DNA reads TGCGCCAGCAGCCGAGGGGCCCCCGGTAGCACAGATACGCAGTATTTT. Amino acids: CASSRGAPGSTDTQYF.

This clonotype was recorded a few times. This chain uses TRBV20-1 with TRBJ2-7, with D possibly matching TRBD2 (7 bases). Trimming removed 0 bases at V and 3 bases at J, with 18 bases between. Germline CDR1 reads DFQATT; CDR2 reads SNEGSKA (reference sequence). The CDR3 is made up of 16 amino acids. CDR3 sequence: CSARDNDGGLYYEQYF. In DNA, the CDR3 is TGCAGTGCTAGAGATAATGACGGGGGGCTATACTACGAGCAGTACTTC.

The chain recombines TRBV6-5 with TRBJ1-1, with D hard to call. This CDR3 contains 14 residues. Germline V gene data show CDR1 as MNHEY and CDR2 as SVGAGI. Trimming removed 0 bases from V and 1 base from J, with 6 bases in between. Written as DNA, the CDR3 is TGTGCCAGCAGTTACTCGACACCGAACACTGAAGCTTTCTTT. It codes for CASSYSTPNTEAFF.

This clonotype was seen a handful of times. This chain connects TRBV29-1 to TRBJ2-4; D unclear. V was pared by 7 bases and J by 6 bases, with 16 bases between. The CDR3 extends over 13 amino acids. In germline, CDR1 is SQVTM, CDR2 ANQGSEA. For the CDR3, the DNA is TGCAGCGCCGCCCTTGAGCGACCAAACATTCAGTACTTC. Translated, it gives CSAALERPNIQYF.

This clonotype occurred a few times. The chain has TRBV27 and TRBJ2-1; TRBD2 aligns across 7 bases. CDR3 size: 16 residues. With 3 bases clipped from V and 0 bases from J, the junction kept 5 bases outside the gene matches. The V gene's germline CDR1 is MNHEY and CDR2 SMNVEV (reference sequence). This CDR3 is CASSLEAGFSYNEQFF. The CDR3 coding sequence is TGTGCCAGCAGTTTGGAAGCGGGGTTCTCCTACAATGAGCAGTTCTTC.

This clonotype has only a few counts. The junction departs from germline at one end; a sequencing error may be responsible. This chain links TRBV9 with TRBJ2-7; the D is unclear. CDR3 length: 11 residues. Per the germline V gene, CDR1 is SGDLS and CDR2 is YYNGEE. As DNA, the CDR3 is TGTGCCAGCAGCTCAGGCGGCGAGCAGTGCTTC. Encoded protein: CASSSGGEQCF.